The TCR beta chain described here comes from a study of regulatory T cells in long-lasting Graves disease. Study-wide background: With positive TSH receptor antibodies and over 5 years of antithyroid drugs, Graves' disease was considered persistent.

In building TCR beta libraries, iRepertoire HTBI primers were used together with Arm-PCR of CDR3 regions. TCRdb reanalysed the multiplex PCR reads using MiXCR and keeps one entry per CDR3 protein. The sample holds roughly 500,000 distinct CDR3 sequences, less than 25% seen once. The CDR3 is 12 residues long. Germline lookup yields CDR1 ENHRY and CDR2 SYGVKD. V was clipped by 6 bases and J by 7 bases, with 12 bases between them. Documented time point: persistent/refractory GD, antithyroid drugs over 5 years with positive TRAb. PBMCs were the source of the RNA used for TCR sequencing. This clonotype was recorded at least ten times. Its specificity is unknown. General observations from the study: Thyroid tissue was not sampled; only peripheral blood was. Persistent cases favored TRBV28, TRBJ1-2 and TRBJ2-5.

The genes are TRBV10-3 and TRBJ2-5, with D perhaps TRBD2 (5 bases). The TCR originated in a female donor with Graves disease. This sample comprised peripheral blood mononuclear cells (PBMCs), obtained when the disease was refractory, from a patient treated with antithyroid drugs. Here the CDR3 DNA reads TGTGCCATCAGCTCCGGACTGGGGACCCAGTACTTC. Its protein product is CAISSGLGTQYF.